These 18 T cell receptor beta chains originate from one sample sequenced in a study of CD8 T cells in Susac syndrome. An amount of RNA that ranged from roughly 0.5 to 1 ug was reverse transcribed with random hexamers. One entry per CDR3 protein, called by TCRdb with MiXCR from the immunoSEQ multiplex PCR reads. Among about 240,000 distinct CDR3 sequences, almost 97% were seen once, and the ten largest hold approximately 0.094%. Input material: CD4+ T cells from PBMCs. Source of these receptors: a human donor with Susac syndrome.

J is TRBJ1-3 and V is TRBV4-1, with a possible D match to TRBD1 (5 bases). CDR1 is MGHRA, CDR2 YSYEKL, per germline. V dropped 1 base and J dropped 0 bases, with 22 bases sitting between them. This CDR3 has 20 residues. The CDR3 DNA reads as TGCGCCAGCAGCCAAGCTGGAACCCACAGGCGGGGACTCTCTGGAAACACCATATATTTT. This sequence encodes CASSQAGTHRRGLSGNTIYF.

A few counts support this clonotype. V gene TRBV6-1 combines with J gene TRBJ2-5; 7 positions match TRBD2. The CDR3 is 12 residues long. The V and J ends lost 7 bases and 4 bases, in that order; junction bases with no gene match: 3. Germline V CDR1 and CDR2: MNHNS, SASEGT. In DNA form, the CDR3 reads TGTGCCAGCACCGTAGCGGGAGAGACCCAGTACTTC. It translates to CASTVAGETQYF.

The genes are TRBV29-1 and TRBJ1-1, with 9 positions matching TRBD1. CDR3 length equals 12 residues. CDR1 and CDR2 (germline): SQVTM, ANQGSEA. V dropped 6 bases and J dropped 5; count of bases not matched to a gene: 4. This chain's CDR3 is CSVDRGVTEAFF. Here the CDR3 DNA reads TGCAGCGTGGACAGGGGTGTTACTGAAGCTTTCTTT.

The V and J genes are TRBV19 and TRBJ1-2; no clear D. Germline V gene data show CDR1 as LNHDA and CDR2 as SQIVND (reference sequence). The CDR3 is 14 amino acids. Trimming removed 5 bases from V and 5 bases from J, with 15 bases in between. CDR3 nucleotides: TGTGCCAGTAGTGTCCCTGCTCTGGATTATGGCTACACCTTC. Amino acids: CASSVPALDYGYTF.

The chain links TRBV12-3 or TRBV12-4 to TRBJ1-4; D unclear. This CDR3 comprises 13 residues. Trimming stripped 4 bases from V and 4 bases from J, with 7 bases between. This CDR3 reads CASSSYLNEKLFF. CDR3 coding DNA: TGTGCCAGCAGTTCCTACCTTAATGAAAAACTGTTTTTT.

The CDR3 DNA follows: TGTGCCTGGAGTGTACTAGGGACTAGCGGGAATGAGCAGTTCTTC. Its translation is CAWSVLGTSGNEQFF. The chain joins TRBV30 to TRBJ2-1; 12 bases match TRBD2. CDR1 GTSNPN and CDR2 SVGIG come from the germline V gene (reference sequence). With V trimmed by 0 bases and J by 7 bases, 4 bases remained unmatched. There are 15 residues in the CDR3. Full variable domain (rest looked up from reference TRBV30 and TRBJ2-1): SQTIHQWPATLVQPVGSPLSLECTVEGTSNPNLYWYRQAAGRGLQLLFYSVGIGQISSEVPQNLSASRPQDRQFILSSKKLLLSDSGFYLCAWSVLGTSGNEQFFGPGTRLTVL.

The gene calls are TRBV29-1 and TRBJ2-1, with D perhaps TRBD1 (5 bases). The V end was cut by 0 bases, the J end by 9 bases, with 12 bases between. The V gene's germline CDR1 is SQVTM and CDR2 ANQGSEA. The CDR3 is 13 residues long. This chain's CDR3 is CSVEDLGVVEQFF. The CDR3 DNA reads TGCAGCGTTGAAGATCTAGGGGTTGTTGAGCAGTTCTTC.

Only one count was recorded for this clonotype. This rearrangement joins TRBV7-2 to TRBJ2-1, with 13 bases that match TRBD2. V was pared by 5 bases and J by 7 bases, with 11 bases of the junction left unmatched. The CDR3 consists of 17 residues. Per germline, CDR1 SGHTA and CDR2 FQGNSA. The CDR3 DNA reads TGTGCCAGCAGCCAAAGGAGAGGACTAGCGGGAGTGAATGAGCAGTTCTTC. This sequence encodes CASSQRRGLAGVNEQFF.

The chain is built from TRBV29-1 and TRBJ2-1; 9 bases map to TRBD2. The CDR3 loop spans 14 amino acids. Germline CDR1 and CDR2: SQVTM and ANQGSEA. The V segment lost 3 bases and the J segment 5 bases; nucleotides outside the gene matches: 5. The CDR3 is CSVDFRLADNEQFF. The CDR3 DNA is TGCAGCGTTGATTTCCGACTAGCGGACAATGAGCAGTTCTTC.

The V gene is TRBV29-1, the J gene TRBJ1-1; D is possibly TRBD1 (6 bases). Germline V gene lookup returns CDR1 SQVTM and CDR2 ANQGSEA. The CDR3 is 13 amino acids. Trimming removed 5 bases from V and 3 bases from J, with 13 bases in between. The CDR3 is CSVRTGWDTEAFF. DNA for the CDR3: TGCAGCGTTCGAACAGGGTGGGACACTGAAGCTTTCTTT.

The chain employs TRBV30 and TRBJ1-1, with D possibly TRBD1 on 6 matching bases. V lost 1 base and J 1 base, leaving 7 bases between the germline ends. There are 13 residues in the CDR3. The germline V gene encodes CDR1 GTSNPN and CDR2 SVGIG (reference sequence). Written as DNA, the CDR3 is TGTGCCTGGAGTGCAGGGGCGAACACTGAAGCTTTCTTT. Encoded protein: CAWSAGANTEAFF.

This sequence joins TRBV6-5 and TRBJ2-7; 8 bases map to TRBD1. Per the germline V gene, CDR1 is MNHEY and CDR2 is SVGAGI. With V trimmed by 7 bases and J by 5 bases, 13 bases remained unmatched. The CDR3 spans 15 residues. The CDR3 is CASTRTLTGAHEQYF. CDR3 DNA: TGTGCCAGCACCCGAACGCTGACAGGGGCTCACGAGCAGTACTTC.

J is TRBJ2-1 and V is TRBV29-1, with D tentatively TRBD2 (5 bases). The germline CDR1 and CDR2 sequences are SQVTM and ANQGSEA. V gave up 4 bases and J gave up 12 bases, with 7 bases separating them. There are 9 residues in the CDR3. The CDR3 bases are TGCAGCGTTGGCGGAGGGCAGTTCTTC. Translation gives CSVGGGQFF.

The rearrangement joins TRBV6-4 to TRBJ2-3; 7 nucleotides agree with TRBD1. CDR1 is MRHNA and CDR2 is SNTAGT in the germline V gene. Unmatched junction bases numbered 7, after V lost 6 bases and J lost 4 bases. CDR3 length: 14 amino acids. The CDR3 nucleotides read TGTGCCAGCAGCAACAGGGGAGCCCCAGATACGCAGTATTTT. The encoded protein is CASSNRGAPDTQYF.

The CDR3 coding sequence is TGCAGCGTCTCCGGGCCTGGACAGGGTATGGACGAGCAGTACTTC. Its translation: CSVSGPGQGMDEQYF. This chain links TRBV29-1 with TRBJ2-7; 8 nucleotides agree with TRBD1. The CDR3 contains 15 residues. The V segment lost 6 bases and the J segment 5 bases; nucleotides outside the gene matches: 15. Germline assignment: CDR1 SQVTM and CDR2 ANQGSEA.

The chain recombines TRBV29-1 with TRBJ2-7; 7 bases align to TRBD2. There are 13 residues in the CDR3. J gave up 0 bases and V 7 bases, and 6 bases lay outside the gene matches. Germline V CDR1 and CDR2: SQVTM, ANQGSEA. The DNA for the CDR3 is TGCAGCGCGACTAGCACCAACTCCTACGAGCAGTACTTC. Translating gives CSATSTNSYEQYF.

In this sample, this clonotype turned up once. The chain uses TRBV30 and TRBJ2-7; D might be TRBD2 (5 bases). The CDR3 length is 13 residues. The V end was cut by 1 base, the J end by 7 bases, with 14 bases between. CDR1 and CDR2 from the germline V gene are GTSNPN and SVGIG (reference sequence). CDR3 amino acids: CAWSASREREQYF. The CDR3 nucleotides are TGTGCCTGGAGTGCGTCGAGGGAAAGGGAGCAGTACTTC.

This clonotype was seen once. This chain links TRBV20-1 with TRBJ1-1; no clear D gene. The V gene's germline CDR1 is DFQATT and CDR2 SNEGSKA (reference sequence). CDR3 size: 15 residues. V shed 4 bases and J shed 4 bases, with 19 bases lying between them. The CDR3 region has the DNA TGCAGTGCTACGCAAACCCTTGAGGGAAGCACTGAAGCTTTCTTT. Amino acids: CSATQTLEGSTEAFF.